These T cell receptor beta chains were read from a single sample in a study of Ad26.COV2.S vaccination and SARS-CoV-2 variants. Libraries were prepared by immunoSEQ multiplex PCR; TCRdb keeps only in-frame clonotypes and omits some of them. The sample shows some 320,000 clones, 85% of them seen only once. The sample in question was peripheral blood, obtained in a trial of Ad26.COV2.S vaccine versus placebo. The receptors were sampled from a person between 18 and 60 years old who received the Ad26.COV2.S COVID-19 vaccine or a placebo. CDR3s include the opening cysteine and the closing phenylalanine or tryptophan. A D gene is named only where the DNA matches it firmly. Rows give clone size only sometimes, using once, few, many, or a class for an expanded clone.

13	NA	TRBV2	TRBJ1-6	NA	TGTGCCACCCAGCCAATGCGGGATTCACCCCTCCACTTT	CATQPMRDSPLHF
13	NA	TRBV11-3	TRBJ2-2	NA	TGTGCCAGCAGCTTAGCGTCGACCGGGGAGCTGTTTTTT	CASSLASTGELFF
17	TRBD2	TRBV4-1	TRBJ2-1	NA	TGCGCCAGCAGCCCGACTAGCGGGGGGACCGCCTACAATGAGCAGTTCTTC	CASSPTSGGTAYNEQFF
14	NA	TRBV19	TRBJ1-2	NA	TGTGCCTCCTCTGGGCACCTCGGCGCCTATGGCTACACCTTC	CASSGHLGAYGYTF
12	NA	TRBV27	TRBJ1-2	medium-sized	TGTGCCAGCAGTTTAAATGGGTATGGCTACACCTTC	CASSLNGYGYTF
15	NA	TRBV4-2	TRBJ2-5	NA	TGTGCCAGCAGCCAAGTACAGGGAGGGTTGGAGACCCAGTACTTC	CASSQVQGGLETQYF
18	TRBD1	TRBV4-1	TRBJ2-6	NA	TGCGCCAGCAGCCAACCGGGACAGGGTAACTCTGGGGCCAACGTCCTGACTTTC	CASSQPGQGNSGANVLTF
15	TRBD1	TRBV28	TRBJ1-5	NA	TGTGCCAGCAGTTTACCTCCGGGACAGGGGGTGGCCCAGCATTTT	CASSLPPGQGVAQHF
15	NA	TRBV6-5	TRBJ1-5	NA	TGTGCCAGCCGGGTATCGGGGGAGGCCGGGAGAGCCCAGCATTTT	CASRVSGEAGRAQHF
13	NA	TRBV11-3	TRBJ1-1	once	TGTGCCAGCAGCTCCAACATGAACACTGAAGCTTTCTTT	CASSSNMNTEAFF
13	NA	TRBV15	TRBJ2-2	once	TGTGCCACCTTGGGTTTGAACACCGGAGAGCTGTTTTTT	CATLGLNTGELFF
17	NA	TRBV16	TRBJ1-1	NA	TGTGCCAGCAGCCCGTCCAGGGGCCCTACCCTGAACACTGAAGCTTTCTTT	CASSPSRGPTLNTEAFF
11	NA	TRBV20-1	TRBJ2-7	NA	TGCAGTGGCGAGCGAACCTACGAGCAGTACTTC	CSGERTYEQYF
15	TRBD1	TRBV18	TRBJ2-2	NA	TGTGCCAGCTCACCGGGACAGGCGAACACCGGGGAGCTGTTTTTT	CASSPGQANTGELFF
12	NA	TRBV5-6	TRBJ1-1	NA	TGTGCCAGCAGCTTCCGACGGACTGAAGCTTTCTTT	CASSFRRTEAFF
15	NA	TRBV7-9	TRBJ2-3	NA	TGTGCCAGCAGCTTAGAGGGTGACACTACAGGTACGCAGTATTTT	CASSLEGDTTGTQYF
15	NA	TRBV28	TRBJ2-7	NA	TGTGCCAGCACCTCCCCTGGAGGGGAAATATACGAGCAGTACTTC	CASTSPGGEIYEQYF
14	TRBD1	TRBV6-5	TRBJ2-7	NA	TGTGCCAGCAGAAAGGGACAGGGGATCCACGAGCAGTACTTC	CASRKGQGIHEQYF
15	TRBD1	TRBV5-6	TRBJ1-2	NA	TGTGCCAGCAGGCTGCGGGACAGGGTAGTCTATGGCTACACCTTC	CASRLRDRVVYGYTF
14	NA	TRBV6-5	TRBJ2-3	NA	TGTGCCAGCAGTCCCCAGGGCAGCACAGATACGCAGTATTTT	CASSPQGSTDTQYF
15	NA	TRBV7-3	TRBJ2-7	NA	TGTGCCAGCAGCTTACAGGGTGGGGTCCCCTACGAGCAGTACTTC	CASSLQGGVPYEQYF
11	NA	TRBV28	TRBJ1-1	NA	TGTGCCAGCAGAGTGAACACTGAAGCTTTCTTT	CASRVNTEAFF
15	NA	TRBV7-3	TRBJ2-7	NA	TGTGCCAGCAGCTTGACGGTATCCTCTCGTGTCGAGCAGTACTTC	CASSLTVSSRVEQYF
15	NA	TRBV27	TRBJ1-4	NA	TGTGCCAGCAGTTTAGGGGTCGGATGGAATGAAAAACTGTTTTTT	CASSLGVGWNEKLFF
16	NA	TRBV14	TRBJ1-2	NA	TGTGCCAGCAGCCAGGGTTATGATCCGGCTAACTATGGCTACACCTTC	CASSQGYDPANYGYTF
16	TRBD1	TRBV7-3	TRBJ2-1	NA	TGTGCCAGCAGATCCGGACAGGGCGCAGCCTACAATGAGCAGTTCTTC	CASRSGQGAAYNEQFF
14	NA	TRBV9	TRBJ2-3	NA	TGTGCCAGCAGCGGCCAACAAGCCACAGATACGCAGTATTTT	CASSGQQATDTQYF